This T cell receptor beta chain was sequenced for a study of CD8+ T cells in alopecia areata. RNA extraction and reverse transcription yielded cDNA as sequencing template. Method: immunoSEQ multiplex PCR; TCRdb's copy keeps in-frame clones and lacks some. The sample has 110,000 or so clones, about two fifths seen once. This clone showed up just a few times. Trimming left V 1 base short and J 2 bases short, with 9 bases between. Germline V CDR1 and CDR2: SEHNR, FQNEAQ (reference sequence). The CDR3 covers 15 residues. The chain employs TRBV7-9 and TRBJ2-1; unclear D gene. Sequencing was carried out using CD4+ T cells sorted from blood. The clonotype originates from a human donor with alopecia areata. This CDR3 reads CASSLGGGAYNEQFF. The CDR3 DNA follows: TGTGCCAGCAGCTTAGGTGGCGGTGCCTACAATGAGCAGTTCTTC.